Listed below are T cell receptor beta chains from one sample, sequenced in a study of T cells after yellow fever vaccination. TCRdb re-derived calls from the 5' RACE reads in MiXCR, one entry per CDR3 protein. The table shows about 300,000 distinct CDR3 sequences, with 3% to 4.5% occurring only once. Specimen: PBMCs, collected 5 days after the yellow fever booster vaccination. These receptors were obtained from a man younger than 35 who received the YFV17D yellow fever vaccine. CDR3s include the opening cysteine and the closing phenylalanine or tryptophan. D genes are given only for firm matches. The listing skips clone size in some rows; elsewhere it reads once, few, many or a size class.

clone size,V gene,D gene,J gene,CDR3 DNA,CDR3 protein
many,TRBV12-3/TRBV12-4,TRBD2,TRBJ2-1,TGTGCCAGCAGTCCAACTAGCGGGGGAGGCAATGAGCAGTTCTTC,CASSPTSGGGNEQFF
many,TRBV29-1,TRBD1,TRBJ2-7,TGCAGCTTCTACGGGCAGGGGGCCTACGAGCAGTACTTC,CSFYGQGAYEQYF
NA,TRBV27,NA,TRBJ1-1,TGTGCCAGCAGCCGAAAGGGTTCGAACACTGAAGCTTTCTTT,CASSRKGSNTEAFF
NA,TRBV14,NA,TRBJ2-2,TGTGCCAGCAGCCTAAACCCCGGCTTGGACGGGGAGCTGTTTTTT,CASSLNPGLDGELFF
many,TRBV7-6,NA,TRBJ2-3,TGTGCCAGCAGCTTAGCGTACAGAGGGGGCACAGATACGCAGTATTTT,CASSLAYRGGTDTQYF
few,TRBV11-2,NA,TRBJ1-1,TGTGCCAGCAGCTTAGCTTCAGACTCTGAAGCTTTCTTT,CASSLASDSEAFF
many,TRBV20-1,TRBD1,TRBJ1-5,TGCAGTGCTATTACAGGGGAAAATCAGCCCCAGCATTTT,CSAITGENQPQHF
few,TRBV21-1,NA,TRBJ1-1,TGTGCCAGCAGCAAACATCAGGGAGAGCTAACTGAAGCTTTCTTT,CASSKHQGELTEAFF
many,TRBV7-9,NA,TRBJ2-5,TGTGCCAGCAGCTTTCCCGGGGTGGAGACCCAGTACTTC,CASSFPGVETQYF
few,TRBV7-2,TRBD2,TRBJ2-5,TGTGCCAGCAGCCGTAGCGGGCAGGACCAAGAGACCCAGTACTTC,CASSRSGQDQETQYF
many,TRBV10-3,NA,TRBJ2-3,TGTGCCATCACTAGGGGCGATGGGGCAGATACGCAGTATTTT,CAITRGDGADTQYF
few,TRBV29-1,NA,TRBJ2-7,TGCAGCGTTGTCCTACGGGACGAGCAGTACTTC,CSVVLRDEQYF
NA,TRBV5-1,NA,TRBJ1-1,TGCGCCAGCAGCCCGCTAAGTCCCATGAACACTGAAGCTTTCTTT,CASSPLSPMNTEAFF
many,TRBV7-9,NA,TRBJ2-3,TGTGCCAGCAGCTTAGGGGGCGGGGCAGGCACAGATACGCAGTATTTT,CASSLGGGAGTDTQYF
few,TRBV19,NA,TRBJ2-2,TGTGCCAGTAGTCCGTCCCGACAGGAAGCGAACACCGGGGAGCTGTTTTTT,CASSPSRQEANTGELFF
many,TRBV19,TRBD1,TRBJ2-1,TGTGCCAGTAGTAACACAGGGGGCGTTCACAATGAGCAGTTCTTC,CASSNTGGVHNEQFF
NA,TRBV18,TRBD1,TRBJ1-5,TGTGCCAGCTCACCACAACAGGGGGGGGTCAGCAATCAGCCCCAGCATTTT,CASSPQQGGVSNQPQHF
few,TRBV20-1,TRBD2,TRBJ2-7,TGCAGTGCTAGAGCTAGCGGCGAGCAGTACTTC,CSARASGEQYF
NA,TRBV6-5,NA,TRBJ2-1,TGTGCCAGCAGTTACTCGTTCGGGGGCGAGGTTGCCTACAATGAGCAGTTCTTC,CASSYSFGGEVAYNEQFF
NA,TRBV5-1,NA,TRBJ1-1,TGCGCCAGCATGAGCATGAACACTGAAGCTTTCTTT,CASMSMNTEAFF
many,TRBV29-1,NA,TRBJ2-5,TGCAGCGTTACCTACTCGAGGGACACCCACCAAGAGACCCAGTACTTC,CSVTYSRDTHQETQYF
NA,TRBV20-1,NA,TRBJ1-4,TGCAGTGCTAGGACACAGGGTGCAACTAATGAAAAACTGTTTTTT,CSARTQGATNEKLFF
NA,TRBV2,TRBD1,TRBJ2-3,TGTGCCACCGGGACAGGGACGGATACGCAGTATTTT,CATGTGTDTQYF
few,TRBV4-2,TRBD1,TRBJ1-3,TGTGCCAGCAGCCAGGGACAGCCTGGAAACACCATATATTTT,CASSQGQPGNTIYF
few,TRBV5-5,NA,TRBJ1-1,TGTGCCAGCAGCCGGCCGGGCCAGAACACTGAAGCTTTCTTT,CASSRPGQNTEAFF
few,TRBV21-1,NA,TRBJ1-3,TGTGCCAGCACTGCTAGAGGGGGGCCCTGCTCTGGAAACACCATATATTTT,CASTARGGPCSGNTIYF
many,TRBV4-1,NA,TRBJ2-3,TGCGCCAGCAGCCAAGAAGGTCGTTGGGACTTTTTGACAGATACGCAGTATTTT,CASSQEGRWDFLTDTQYF
many,TRBV4-1,NA,TRBJ2-4,TGCGCCAGCAGCCAAGCGGCCGGGGCAAACATTCAGTACTTC,CASSQAAGANIQYF
NA,TRBV21-1,NA,TRBJ1-6,TGTGCCAGCAGCAAAGAATTGAATTCACCCCTCCACTTT,CASSKELNSPLHF
many,TRBV7-9,NA,TRBJ1-1,TGTGCCAGCACCCGGGACGGGACCTTCACTGAAGCTTTCTTT,CASTRDGTFTEAFF
many,TRBV10-3,NA,TRBJ1-5,TGTGCCATCAGTGACAGGGTCAATCAGCCCCAGCATTTT,CAISDRVNQPQHF
NA,TRBV20-1,NA,TRBJ2-1,TGCAGTGCTTCTCCCAATGAGCAGTTCTTC,CSASPNEQFF
many,TRBV27,NA,TRBJ1-1,TGTGCCAGCAGTTTATCAAGCGGGCAGGGAATGAACACTGAAGCTTTCTTT,CASSLSSGQGMNTEAFF
NA,TRBV5-1,TRBD1,TRBJ2-1,TGCGCCAGCAGCTTGGCCGGGACAGGGGGAGTAAATGAGCAGTTCTTC,CASSLAGTGGVNEQFF
NA,TRBV6-5,NA,TRBJ1-2,TGTGCCAGCAGCCCCTCCCGGACTATCTATGGCTACACCTTC,CASSPSRTIYGYTF
few,TRBV5-4,TRBD1,TRBJ1-1,TGTGCCAGCAGCTTTCCCGGGACAGGGCGAAAAACTGAAGCTTTCTTT,CASSFPGTGRKTEAFF
NA,TRBV7-9,TRBD1,TRBJ1-1,TGTGCCAGCAGCTCACAGGGGGCGGTCACTGAAGCTTTCTTT,CASSSQGAVTEAFF
few,TRBV3-1,TRBD2,TRBJ2-3,TGTGCCAGCAGCCCCACCAGTTCGGAGCGGGGACTCACAGATACGCAGTATTTT,CASSPTSSERGLTDTQYF
few,TRBV15,NA,TRBJ2-5,TGTGCCACCAGCAGAGGACAGAAAGAGACCCAGTACTTC,CATSRGQKETQYF
NA,TRBV7-9,NA,TRBJ1-1,TGTGCCAGCAGCCCGACAACCATGAACACTGAAGCTTTCTTT,CASSPTTMNTEAFF
many,TRBV5-5,NA,TRBJ2-2,TGTGCCAGCAGCTTGGGTTTAGAGACAGCGAACACCGGGGAGCTGTTTTTT,CASSLGLETANTGELFF
NA,TRBV5-1,TRBD2,TRBJ2-3,TGCGCCAGCAGCACAGGGACTAGCGGGGGGTATACGCAGTATTTT,CASSTGTSGGYTQYF